The clone carrying this TCR beta chain has at least ten counts. Its matching antigen is unknown. For the second PCR, which ran for about 6 to 11 cycles, a sample-barcoded 5' primer and a J-beta primer mix were used. TCRdb reanalysed the 5' RACE reads using MiXCR and keeps one entry per CDR3 protein. The table includes 1.5 million to 2 million distinct CDR3 sequences, about 50% detected once. This entry belongs to a study of blood T cells in healthy people across ages. Points from the study as a whole: Among long-lived donors, naive CD4+ cells were more numerous and diversity higher than in aged donors.

PBMCs were isolated at a quantity of at least 6.5 million per sample. Trimming cost V 5 bases and J 1 base; bases outside gene matches: 9. Germline V gene data show CDR1 as SGHNT and CDR2 as YENEEA. CDR3 size: 16 residues. The sample comprised blood. V and J are TRBV11-3 and TRBJ2-3; 7 bases align to TRBD1. The source is a woman between 35 and 50 years old in good health. The CDR3 DNA follows: TGTGCCAGCAGCCCATCGCAGGGGGTAGGCACAGATACGCAGTATTTT. It encodes CASSPSQGVGTDTQYF.